Below, 26 T cell receptor beta chains from the same sample are listed, as sequenced in a study of blood T cells in healthy people across ages. A J-beta primer mix and a sample-barcoded 5' primer were used in a second PCR of roughly 7 to 12 cycles. TCRdb used MiXCR to reprocess the 5' RACE reads, holding one entry per CDR3 protein. The sample yields about 670,000 distinct CDR3 sequences, roughly half seen once. The sample comprised blood. The source of these receptors is a woman aged 80 or over in good health.

On this clonotype: A much larger clone lies one base from this, so it may be a read error. V is TRBV12-3 or TRBV12-4 and J is TRBJ2-1, with 8 bases matching TRBD2. The J call is doubtful: the DNA matches TRBJ2-7 better. The CDR3 spans 15 residues. The CDR3 nucleotides are TGTGCCAGCAGTTCCAGGACTAGCTCCTACAATGAGCAGTACTTC. This sequence encodes CASSSRTSSYNEQYF.

This chain joins TRBV10-3 and TRBJ2-7; D may be TRBD1 (6 bases). Trimming took 6 bases from V and 0 from J, leaving 15 bases between them. Germline-derived CDR1 and CDR2 are ENHRY and SYGVKD. The CDR3 is made up of 15 amino acids. CDR3 residues: CAIRPGTWSSYEQYF. The CDR3 DNA sequence: TGTGCCATCAGACCCGGGACATGGAGCTCCTACGAGCAGTACTTC.

About this clonotype: One junction end disagrees with the germline gene, perhaps due to a read error. The chain employs TRBV30 and TRBJ1-2; TRBD1 might be the D (5 bases). The CDR3 sequence is 17 residues long. The germline CDR1 and CDR2 sequences are GTSNPN and SVGIG (reference sequence). The CDR3 protein is CARSVPPTESSNYGYTF. CDR3 bases: TGTGCCCGGAGTGTACCTCCGACAGAGAGCTCTAACTATGGCTACACCTTC.

This chain joins TRBV20-1 and TRBJ1-2, with D possibly TRBD1 on 6 matching bases. The V end was cut by 4 bases, the J end by 4 bases, with 16 bases between. The CDR3 has 14 amino acids. Germline CDR1 DFQATT, CDR2 SNEGSKA (reference sequence). The CDR3 region is CSATTSQGLYGYTF. DNA of the CDR3: TGCAGTGCTACAACTTCACAGGGACTCTATGGCTACACCTTC.

The gene calls are TRBV3-1 and TRBJ1-2; D not certain. The CDR3 covers 13 residues. V was clipped by 0 bases and J by 3 bases, with 5 bases between them. CDR1 and CDR2 from the germline V gene are LGHDT and YNNKEL (reference sequence). The CDR3 region is CASSQERYYGYTF. The CDR3 DNA reads as TGTGCCAGCAGCCAAGAAAGATACTATGGCTACACCTTC.

To note about this clonotype: Possible read error: a much larger clone is one base away. This chain connects TRBV6-5 to TRBJ2-1; the D is unclear. Trimming left V 6 bases short and J 4 bases short, with 16 bases between. The CDR3 runs to 15 residues. The germline V gene has CDR1 MNHEY and CDR2 SVGAGI. CDR3 protein: CASRDLVVRYNEQFF. DNA of the CDR3: TGTGCCAGCAGGGATCTAGTGGTACGTTACAATGAGCAGTTCTTC.

In its sample, this clonotype was seen a few times. This chain connects TRBV7-2 to TRBJ1-2; D is unclear. Between the trimmed V and J ends, which lost 6 bases and 0 bases, there was a span of 14 bases. Germline CDR1 is SGHTA and CDR2 is FQGNSA. The CDR3 consists of 15 residues. CDR3 bases: TGTGCCAGCAGACAACGGGCTTCAGCTAACTATGGCTACACCTTC. The encoded protein is CASRQRASANYGYTF.

The chain carries TRBV2 and TRBJ2-1, with 13 bases identical to TRBD2. CDR3 length equals 16 residues. The junction had 8 bases not matched to a gene; V was cut back by 7 bases and J by 5 bases. In germline, CDR1 is SNHLY, CDR2 FYNNEI. The CDR3 is CASITGLAGENNEQFF. Here the CDR3 DNA reads TGTGCCAGCATTACAGGACTAGCGGGAGAAAACAATGAGCAGTTCTTC.

This clonotype was recorded at least ten times. The rearrangement links TRBV29-1 to TRBJ1-2; the D is unclear. Germline lookup yields CDR1 SQVTM and CDR2 ANQGSEA. The CDR3 has 11 residues. V gave up 4 bases and J gave up 8 bases, with 11 bases separating them. CDR3: CSVGLRSGYTF. DNA of the CDR3: TGCAGCGTTGGCCTCCGGTCGGGCTACACCTTC.

Of note for this clonotype: No conserved phenylalanine or tryptophan ends this CDR3, so it is likely a read error. The gene calls are TRBV20-1 and TRBJ1-1, with 7 bases aligning to TRBD1. CDR3 length equals 15 residues. Looked up from germline, CDR1 is DFQATT and CDR2 is SNEGSKA (reference sequence). J gave up 0 bases and V 3 bases, and 7 bases lay outside the gene matches. CDR3 sequence (DNA): TGCAGTGCTAGGAAGACAGGGATCATGAACACTGAAGCTTTCGTT. It encodes CSARKTGIMNTEAFV.

This chain joins TRBV19 and TRBJ2-3; 7 bases match TRBD1. The ends lost 7 bases at V and 5 bases at J; junction bases unmatched: 6. CDR3 length: 13 residues. CDR1 and CDR2 from the germline V gene are LNHDA and SQIVND (reference sequence). The CDR3 is CASTPDRLDTQYF. CDR3 nucleotide sequence: TGTGCCAGTACTCCGGACAGGCTAGATACGCAGTATTTT.

This clonotype was seen many times. The chain employs TRBV20-1 and TRBJ1-2; D is uncertain. Germline loops: CDR1 DFQATT, CDR2 SNEGSKA (reference sequence). V lost 4 bases and J lost 4, with 13 bases in between. CDR3 length equals 13 residues. CDR3 region: CSAIDQALYGYTF. The CDR3 DNA is TGCAGTGCTATCGATCAGGCCCTCTATGGCTACACCTTC.

This sequence joins TRBV12-3 or TRBV12-4 and TRBJ2-3; D unresolved. The CDR3 covers 16 residues. Between the trimmed V and J ends, which lost 2 bases and 4 bases, there was a span of 16 bases. CDR3 loop: CASSLLPESVSDTQYF. Here the CDR3 DNA reads TGTGCCAGCAGTTTACTTCCGGAGTCAGTCTCAGATACGCAGTATTTT.

This clonotype was recorded many times. V gene TRBV20-1 combines with J gene TRBJ2-7, with D maybe TRBD1 (6 bases). Germline assignment: CDR1 DFQATT and CDR2 SNEGSKA (reference sequence). The length of the CDR3 is 14 residues. V was shortened by 0 bases and J by 2 bases, with 11 bases between the two germline ends. CDR3 sequence (DNA): TGCAGTGCTAGAGATAACACAGGGACCTACGAGCAGTACTTC. It specifies CSARDNTGTYEQYF.

The rearrangement uses TRBV2 and TRBJ1-5; TRBD1 matches at 11 bases. The V gene's germline CDR1 is SNHLY and CDR2 FYNNEI. Unmatched junction bases numbered 8, after V lost 6 bases and J lost 7 bases. The CDR3 spans 15 residues. CDR3 in amino acids: CASRVDRGLNQPQHF. The CDR3 DNA is TGTGCCAGCAGGGTGGACAGGGGGCTGAACCAGCCCCAGCATTTT.

In this sample, this clonotype turned up once. Germline is not matched at one junction end, which may reflect a read error. This chain connects TRBV7-2 to TRBJ2-1; D remains ambiguous. Germline-derived CDR1 and CDR2 are SGHTA and FQGNSA. This CDR3 is built from 11 residues. CDR3 region: CVSSPLYEQFF. In DNA, the CDR3 is TGTGTCAGCAGTCCTCTCTATGAGCAGTTCTTC.

The rearrangement joins TRBV29-1 to TRBJ2-3; a weak D match, TRBD1 (6 bases). V was clipped by 0 bases and J by 6 bases, with 10 bases between them. In germline, CDR1 is SQVTM, CDR2 ANQGSEA. The CDR3 is 13 amino acids. CDR3 in amino acids: CSVEEGGGDTQYF. The CDR3 DNA sequence: TGCAGCGTTGAAGAAGGGGGTGGTGATACGCAGTATTTT.

This clonotype was recorded many times. This rearrangement joins TRBV4-2 to TRBJ2-1; 8 bases are shared with TRBD2. Germline V gene lookup returns CDR1 LGHNA and CDR2 YNFKEQ. The CDR3 is 15 amino acids. The junction had 8 bases not matched to a gene; V was cut back by 0 bases and J by 10 bases. Written as DNA, the CDR3 is TGTGCCAGCAGCCAAGATCAGCGGGAGATCGGCGAGCAGTTCTTC. Amino acid sequence: CASSQDQREIGEQFF.

This clonotype was counted at least ten times. The chain carries TRBV12-3 or TRBV12-4 and TRBJ1-6; 10 bases fit TRBD1. V dropped 6 bases and J dropped 5; count of bases not matched to a gene: 4. The CDR3 consists of 15 residues. The CDR3 bases are TGTGCCAGCAGATTGGACAGGGGGAATAATTCACCCCTCCACTTT. Amino acid sequence: CASRLDRGNNSPLHF.

This clonotype was seen just once. The chain uses TRBV12-3 or TRBV12-4 and TRBJ2-3, with 7 nucleotides matching TRBD1. The CDR3 is 12 amino acids. Trimming at V came to 6 bases and at J to 10 bases, leaving 7 bases not matched to a gene. The CDR3 loop reads CASSNRQGPQYF. Here the CDR3 DNA reads TGTGCCAGCAGCAACAGACAGGGCCCGCAGTATTTT.

This CDR3 reads CASGTGTGETQYF. The CDR3 DNA is TGTGCCAGCGGGACAGGGACAGGAGAGACCCAGTACTTC. This sequence joins TRBV25-1 and TRBJ2-5, with 9 nucleotides matching TRBD1. The CDR3 is 13 amino acids. Looked up from germline, CDR1 is MGHDK and CDR2 is SYGVNS. With V trimmed by 8 bases and J by 4 bases, 5 bases remained unmatched.

This clonotype has a count of ten or more. The rearrangement uses TRBV27 and TRBJ1-1; possibly TRBD1 for D (5 bases). The ends were cut back, 5 bases at V and 1 base at J, with 8 bases in the middle. The CDR3 runs 13 residues. In germline, CDR1 is MNHEY, CDR2 SMNVEV (reference sequence). The CDR3 coding sequence is TGTGCCAGCAGTAGCAGGGCGAACACTGAAGCTTTCTTT. Amino acid sequence: CASSSRANTEAFF.

This clonotype was detected a few times. A much larger clonotype is one base distant, so this may be a read error. The CDR3 spells CASSQEETPSNEQYF. CDR3 nucleotides: TGTGCCAGCAGCCAAGAAGAGACGCCTAGTAATGAGCAGTACTTC. This chain uses TRBV14 with TRBJ2-5; no clear D gene. In germline, CDR1 is SGHDN, CDR2 FVKESK. Trimming removed 0 bases from V and 11 bases from J, with 19 bases in between. This CDR3 contains 15 residues.

The chain uses TRBV5-6 and TRBJ2-1; D is unclear. The length of the CDR3 is 15 residues. CDR1 is SGHDT and CDR2 is YYEEEE in the germline V gene. V gave up 0 bases and J gave up 4 bases, with 11 bases separating them. The CDR3 spells CASSLEGTYYNEQFF. The CDR3 DNA sequence: TGTGCCAGCAGCTTGGAAGGAACATATTACAATGAGCAGTTCTTC.

Regarding this clonotype: A read error may explain this, as a much larger clone is one base away. The chain links TRBV12-3 or TRBV12-4 to TRBJ2-1; a weak D match, TRBD2 (6 bases). The length of the CDR3 is 16 residues. Deletions cut 3 bases from V and 2 bases from J, with 14 bases between. CDR3 sequence (DNA): TGTGCCAGCAGTTTTCACCGGGGGAACCCCTACAATGAGCAGTTCTTC. Residues: CASSFHRGNPYNEQFF.

The V call is TRBV24-1, the J call TRBJ2-1; a possible D gene is TRBD2 (6 bases). CDR3 length equals 15 residues. Germline CDR1 KGHDR, CDR2 SFDVKD. V was trimmed by 9 bases and J by 3 bases, leaving 17 bases between them. The CDR3 DNA sequence: TGTGCCACCGCCCCTGGGGGGAGCGGCTACAATGAGCAGTTCTTC. This sequence encodes CATAPGGSGYNEQFF.